This entry lists 13 T cell receptor beta chains sequenced from one sample in a study of CD8+ T cells in alopecia areata. Indicated treatment: oral pan-JAK inhibitor, 5-10 mg twice daily. Reverse transcription of extracted RNA yielded cDNA, which provided the sequencing template. Produced via immunoSEQ multiplex PCR; TCRdb's table is partial and in-frame only. This table has about 130,000 clones, around 50% appearing once. The sequencing used CD8+ T cells sorted from blood, collected at week 4, from a patient treated with tofacitinib. These receptors were obtained from a human donor with alopecia areata.

V gene TRBV9 combines with J gene TRBJ2-5; D is possibly TRBD1 or TRBD2 (6 bases each). CDR3 length: 15 residues. From germline, CDR1 is SGDLS and CDR2 YYNGEE. V gave up 0 bases and J gave up 2 bases, with 11 bases separating them. The CDR3 region is CASSVGGATQETQYF. CDR3 in DNA: TGTGCCAGCAGCGTAGGGGGGGCAACGCAAGAGACCCAGTACTTC.

This rearrangement joins TRBV10-1 to TRBJ2-1, with D unresolved. Germline-derived CDR1 and CDR2 are WNHNN and SYGVQD (reference sequence). V was trimmed by 6 bases and J by 7 bases, leaving 22 bases between them. This CDR3 region has 16 residues. CDR3 amino acids: CASREGPKFLINEQFF. The CDR3 DNA is TGCGCCAGCAGGGAAGGTCCCAAGTTCCTCATAAATGAGCAGTTCTTC.

The V call is TRBV7-9, the J call TRBJ2-4, with a possible D match to TRBD2 (5 bases). Trimming took off 9 bases at V and 7 bases at J, with 19 bases between the two ends. The germline CDR1 and CDR2 sequences are SEHNR and FQNEAQ (reference sequence). CDR3 length equals 14 residues. The CDR3 DNA reads TGTGCCAGTCATGACGGGGAAGCGGTCAACATTCAGTACTTC. Amino acid sequence: CASHDGEAVNIQYF.

This sequence joins TRBV30 and TRBJ1-4; TRBD1 agrees at 8 bases. CDR3 length equals 16 residues. Germline assignment: CDR1 GTSNPN and CDR2 SVGIG (reference sequence). V shed 1 base and J 8 bases; nucleotides not matched to a gene: 12. CDR3 nucleotide sequence: TGTGCCTGGAGTGACCCTTACGGGACAGGATGGGAAAAACTGTTTTTT. This sequence encodes CAWSDPYGTGWEKLFF. The whole variable domain, filled in from reference TRBV30 and TRBJ1-4, reads SQTIHQWPATLVQPVGSPLSLECTVEGTSNPNLYWYRQAAGRGLQLLFYSVGIGQISSEVPQNLSASRPQDRQFILSSKKLLLSDSGFYLCAWSDPYGTGWEKLFFGSGTQLSVL.

This clone was observed a handful of times. The chain links TRBV29-1 to TRBJ1-1; possibly TRBD1 for D (6 bases). The CDR3 is 13 amino acids. V was shortened by 4 bases and J by 1 base, with 10 bases between the two germline ends. CDR1 and CDR2 (germline): SQVTM, ANQGSEA. Here the CDR3 reads CSVVAGENTEAFF. The CDR3 DNA sequence: TGCAGCGTTGTGGCAGGGGAGAACACTGAAGCTTTCTTT.

V gene TRBV6-1 combines with J gene TRBJ2-6; D may be TRBD1 or TRBD2 (5 bases each). CDR3 length equals 14 residues. CDR1 and CDR2 from the germline V gene are MNHNS and SASEGT. V was pared by 3 bases and J by 2 bases, with 5 bases between. For the CDR3, the DNA is TGTGCCAGCAGTGAGGGGGCTGGGGCCAACGTCCTGACTTTC. Its translation: CASSEGAGANVLTF.

The chain couples TRBV25-1 to TRBJ1-1; maybe TRBD1 (5 bases). The germline V and J ends were trimmed by 3 bases and 1 base, with 9 bases remaining between them. Germline V gene lookup returns CDR1 MGHDK and CDR2 SYGVNS. CDR3 size: 14 residues. The CDR3 region is CASSEVGENTEAFF. The CDR3 nucleotides read TGTGCCAGCAGTGAGGTAGGGGAGAACACTGAAGCTTTCTTT.

This clone occurred a few times. The chain couples TRBV19 to TRBJ2-2, with TRBD1 as a possible D gene (5 bases). The CDR3 spans 14 residues. V was clipped by 5 bases and J by 1 base, with 8 bases between them. In germline, CDR1 is LNHDA, CDR2 SQIVND (reference sequence). The CDR3 spells CASSVDMNTGELFF. The CDR3 DNA follows: TGTGCCAGTAGTGTGGACATGAACACCGGGGAGCTGTTTTTT.

This clone occurred a few times. CDR3 in DNA: TGTGCCAGCAGTCCCGCAGGGGACTATGGCTACACCTTC. Translated, it gives CASSPAGDYGYTF. This rearrangement joins TRBV6-5 to TRBJ1-2, with D perhaps TRBD1 (6 bases). Germline CDR1 reads MNHEY; CDR2 reads SVGAGI. The ends were cut back, 5 bases at V and 3 bases at J, with 10 bases in the middle. This CDR3 is 13 amino acids long.

This clone was observed many times. The chain recombines TRBV30 with TRBJ1-5, with D maybe TRBD1 (6 bases). CDR1 and CDR2 from the germline V gene are GTSNPN and SVGIG (reference sequence). V was shortened by 0 bases and J by 4 bases, with 10 bases between the two germline ends. This CDR3 is 14 amino acids long. The CDR3 DNA reads as TGTGCCTGGAGTGTAGAACAGGGTAATCAGCCCCAGCATTTT. Translated: CAWSVEQGNQPQHF.

The chain combines TRBV19 with TRBJ2-5, with TRBD1 identical over 9 bases. The J call is in doubt because the DNA end fits TRBJ2-7 better. In germline, CDR1 is LNHDA, CDR2 SQIVND (reference sequence). The CDR3 has 14 amino acids. The CDR3: CASSLQGAAYEQYF. CDR3 nucleotide sequence: TGTGCCAGTAGCCTACAGGGGGCCGCCTACGAGCAGTACTTC.

The genes are TRBV5-6 and TRBJ1-1, with D tentatively TRBD1 (6 bases). CDR1 and CDR2 (germline): SGHDT, YYEEEE. There are 16 residues in the CDR3. V dropped 0 bases and J dropped 0 bases, with 12 bases sitting between them. In DNA form, the CDR3 reads TGTGCCAGCAGCTTGGGGACAGTGGAAATGAACACTGAAGCTTTCTTT. It translates to CASSLGTVEMNTEAFF.

This chain uses TRBV29-1 with TRBJ1-2; D not certain. In germline, CDR1 is SQVTM, CDR2 ANQGSEA. With 4 bases removed from V and 6 bases from J, the gap between germline ends came to 12 bases. The CDR3 is 12 residues long. CDR3 protein: CSVGSAPDGYTF. The DNA of the CDR3 is TGCAGCGTTGGTTCCGCCCCTGATGGCTACACCTTC.